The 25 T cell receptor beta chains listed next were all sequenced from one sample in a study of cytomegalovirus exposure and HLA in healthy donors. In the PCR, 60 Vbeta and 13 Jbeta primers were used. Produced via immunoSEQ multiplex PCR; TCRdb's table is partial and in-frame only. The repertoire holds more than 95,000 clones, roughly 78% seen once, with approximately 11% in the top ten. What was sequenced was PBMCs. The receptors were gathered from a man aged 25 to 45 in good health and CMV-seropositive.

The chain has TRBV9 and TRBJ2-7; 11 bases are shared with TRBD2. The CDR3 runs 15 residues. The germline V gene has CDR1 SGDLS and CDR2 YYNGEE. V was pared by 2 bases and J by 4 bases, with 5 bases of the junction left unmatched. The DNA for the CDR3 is TGTGCCAGCAGCGTTGGGACTAGCGGACCGTACGAGCAGTACTTC. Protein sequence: CASSVGTSGPYEQYF.

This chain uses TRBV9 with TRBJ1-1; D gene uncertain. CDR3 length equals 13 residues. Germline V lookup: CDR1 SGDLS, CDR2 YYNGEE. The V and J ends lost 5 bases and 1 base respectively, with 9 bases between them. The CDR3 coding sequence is TGTGCCAGCAGGGGTCGGGGGAACACTGAAGCTTTCTTT. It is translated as CASRGRGNTEAFF.

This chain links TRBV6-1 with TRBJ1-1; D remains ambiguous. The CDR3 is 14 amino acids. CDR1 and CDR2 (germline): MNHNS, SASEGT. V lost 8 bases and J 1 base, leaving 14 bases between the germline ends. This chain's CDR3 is CASGESLGNTEAFF. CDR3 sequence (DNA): TGTGCCAGCGGCGAGAGCCTAGGGAACACTGAAGCTTTCTTT.

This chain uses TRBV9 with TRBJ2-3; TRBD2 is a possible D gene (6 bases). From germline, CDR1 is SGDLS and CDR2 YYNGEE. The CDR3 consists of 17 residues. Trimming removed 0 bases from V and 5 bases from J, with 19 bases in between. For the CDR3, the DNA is TGTGCCAGCAGCGTAGTATCGGGGGACCCAAGCGGAGATACGCAGTATTTT. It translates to CASSVVSGDPSGDTQYF.

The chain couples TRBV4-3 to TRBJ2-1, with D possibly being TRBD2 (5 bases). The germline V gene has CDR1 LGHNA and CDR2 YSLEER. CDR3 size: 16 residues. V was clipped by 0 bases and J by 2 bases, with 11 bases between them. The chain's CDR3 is CASSQDLRATYNEQFF. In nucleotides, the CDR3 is TGCGCCAGCAGCCAAGATCTGAGGGCCACCTACAATGAGCAGTTCTTC.

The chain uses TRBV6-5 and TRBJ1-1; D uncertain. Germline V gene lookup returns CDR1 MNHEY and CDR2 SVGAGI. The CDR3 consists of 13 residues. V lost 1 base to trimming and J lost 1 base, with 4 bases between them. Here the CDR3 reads CASSYFRNTEAFF. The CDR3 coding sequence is TGTGCCAGCAGTTACTTCAGGAACACTGAAGCTTTCTTT.

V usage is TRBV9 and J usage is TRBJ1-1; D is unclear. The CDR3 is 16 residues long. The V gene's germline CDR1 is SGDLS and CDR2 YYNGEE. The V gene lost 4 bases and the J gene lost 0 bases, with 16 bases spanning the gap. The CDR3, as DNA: TGTGCCAGCAGCCCCATGGGCAGTACGATGAACACTGAAGCTTTCTTT. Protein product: CASSPMGSTMNTEAFF.

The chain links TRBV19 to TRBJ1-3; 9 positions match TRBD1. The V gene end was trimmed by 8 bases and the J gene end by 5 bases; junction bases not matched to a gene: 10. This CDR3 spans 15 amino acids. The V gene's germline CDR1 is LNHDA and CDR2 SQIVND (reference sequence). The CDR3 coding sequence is TGTGCCAGTGCGCTACAGGGGGCGAATAGAAACACCATATATTTT. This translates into CASALQGANRNTIYF.

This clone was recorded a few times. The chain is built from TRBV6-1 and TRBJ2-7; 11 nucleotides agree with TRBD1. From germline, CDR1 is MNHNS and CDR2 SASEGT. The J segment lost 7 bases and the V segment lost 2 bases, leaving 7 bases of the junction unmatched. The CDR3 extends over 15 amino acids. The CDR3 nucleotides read TGTGCCAGCAGTGAACCCGGACAGGGGGCGAGAGAGCAGTACTTC. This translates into CASSEPGQGAREQYF.

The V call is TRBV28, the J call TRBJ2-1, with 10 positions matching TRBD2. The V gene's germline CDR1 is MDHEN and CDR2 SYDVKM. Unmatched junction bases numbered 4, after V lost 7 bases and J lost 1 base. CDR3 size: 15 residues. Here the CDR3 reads CASNQAGGSYNEQFF. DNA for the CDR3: TGTGCCAGCAATCAAGCGGGAGGGTCCTACAATGAGCAGTTCTTC.

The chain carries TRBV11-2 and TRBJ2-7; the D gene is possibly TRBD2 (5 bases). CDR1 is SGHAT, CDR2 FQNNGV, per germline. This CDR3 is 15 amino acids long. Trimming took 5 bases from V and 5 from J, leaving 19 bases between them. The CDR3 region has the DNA TGTGCCAGCAGCCCTCCAACGCTAGCTACAGACGAGCAGTACTTC. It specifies CASSPPTLATDEQYF.

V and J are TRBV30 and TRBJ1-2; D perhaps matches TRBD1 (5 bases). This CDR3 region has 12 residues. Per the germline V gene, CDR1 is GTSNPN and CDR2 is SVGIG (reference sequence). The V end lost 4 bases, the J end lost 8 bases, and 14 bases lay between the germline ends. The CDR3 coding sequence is TGTGCCTGGACCTTGGGGGGAACGGGCTACACCTTC. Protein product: CAWTLGGTGYTF.

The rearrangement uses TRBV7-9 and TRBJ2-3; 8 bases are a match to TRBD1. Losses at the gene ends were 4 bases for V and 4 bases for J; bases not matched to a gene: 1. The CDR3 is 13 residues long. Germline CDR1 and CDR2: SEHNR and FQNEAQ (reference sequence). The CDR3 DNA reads TGTGCCAGCAGCTCGACAGGGGCAGATACGCAGTATTTT. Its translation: CASSSTGADTQYF.

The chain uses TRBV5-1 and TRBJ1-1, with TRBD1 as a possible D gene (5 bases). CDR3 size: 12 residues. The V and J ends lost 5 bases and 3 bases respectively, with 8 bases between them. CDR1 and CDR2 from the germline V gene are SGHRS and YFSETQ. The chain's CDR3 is CASRSGDTEAFF. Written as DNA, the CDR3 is TGCGCCAGCAGGTCGGGGGACACTGAAGCTTTCTTT.

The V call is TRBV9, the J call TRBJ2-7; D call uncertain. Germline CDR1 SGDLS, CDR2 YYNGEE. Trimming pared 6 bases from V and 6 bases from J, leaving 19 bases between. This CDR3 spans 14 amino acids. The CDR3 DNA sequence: TGTGCCAGCACCAGTTGCTCCTTACGTTTCGAGCAGTACTTC. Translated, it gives CASTSCSLRFEQYF.

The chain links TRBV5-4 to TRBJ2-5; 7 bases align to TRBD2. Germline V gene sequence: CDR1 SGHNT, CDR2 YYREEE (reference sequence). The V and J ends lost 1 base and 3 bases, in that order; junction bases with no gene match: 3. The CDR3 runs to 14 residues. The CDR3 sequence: CASSLSSGKETQYF. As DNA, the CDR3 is TGTGCCAGCAGCTTGTCTAGCGGAAAAGAGACCCAGTACTTC.

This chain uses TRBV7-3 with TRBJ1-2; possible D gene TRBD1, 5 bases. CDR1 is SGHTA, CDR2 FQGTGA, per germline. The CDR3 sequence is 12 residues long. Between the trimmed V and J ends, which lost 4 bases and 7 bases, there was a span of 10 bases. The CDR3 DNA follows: TGTGCCAGCAGCTCAGGGAATAGTGGCTACACCTTC. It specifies CASSSGNSGYTF. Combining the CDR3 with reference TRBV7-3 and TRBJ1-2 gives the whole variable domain GAGVSQTPSNKVTEKGKYVELRCDPISGHTALYWYRQSLGQGPEFLIYFQGTGAADDSGLPNDRFFAVRPEGSVSTLKIQRTERGDSAVYLCASSSGNSGYTFGSGTRLTVV.

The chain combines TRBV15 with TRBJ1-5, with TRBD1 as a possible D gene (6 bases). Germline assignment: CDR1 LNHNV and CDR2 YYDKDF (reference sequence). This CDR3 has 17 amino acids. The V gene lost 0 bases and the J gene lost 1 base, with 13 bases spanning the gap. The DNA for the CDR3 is TGTGCCACCAGCAGAGAGCGGGGGCCGGCAAGCAATCAGCCCCAGCATTTT. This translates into CATSRERGPASNQPQHF.

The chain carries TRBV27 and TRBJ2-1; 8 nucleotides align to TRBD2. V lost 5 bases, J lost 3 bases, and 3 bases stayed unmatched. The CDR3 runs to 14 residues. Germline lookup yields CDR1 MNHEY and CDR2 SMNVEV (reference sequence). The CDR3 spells CASSPAGVYNEQFF. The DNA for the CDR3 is TGTGCCAGCAGTCCAGCGGGAGTCTACAATGAGCAGTTCTTC.

The CDR3 coding sequence is TGTGCCAGCAGCATTACGCGTCGCGCAGATACGCAGTATTTT. The encoded protein is CASSITRRADTQYF. This chain connects TRBV7-8 to TRBJ2-3; D gene ambiguous. This CDR3 contains 14 residues. The germline V gene has CDR1 SGHVS and CDR2 FQNEAQ. Trimming left V 5 bases short and J 4 bases short, with 13 bases between.

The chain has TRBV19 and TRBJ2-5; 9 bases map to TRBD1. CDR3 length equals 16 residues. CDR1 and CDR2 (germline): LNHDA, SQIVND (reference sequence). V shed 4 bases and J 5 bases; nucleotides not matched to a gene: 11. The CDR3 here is CASSRITGGSFETQYF. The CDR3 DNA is TGTGCCAGTAGTAGAATCACAGGGGGCTCGTTTGAGACCCAGTACTTC.

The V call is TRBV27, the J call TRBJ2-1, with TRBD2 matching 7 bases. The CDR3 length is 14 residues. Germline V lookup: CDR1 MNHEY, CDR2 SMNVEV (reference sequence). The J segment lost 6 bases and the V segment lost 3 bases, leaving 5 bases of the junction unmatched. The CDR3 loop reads CASSLASGGNEQFF. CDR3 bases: TGTGCCAGCAGTTTGGCTAGCGGAGGCAATGAGCAGTTCTTC.

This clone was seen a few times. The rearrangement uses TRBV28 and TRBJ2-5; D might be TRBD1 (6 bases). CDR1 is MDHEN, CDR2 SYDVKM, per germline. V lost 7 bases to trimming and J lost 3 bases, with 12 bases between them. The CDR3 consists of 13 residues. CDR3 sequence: CASMSAGEETQYF. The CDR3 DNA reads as TGTGCCAGCATGTCGGCAGGGGAAGAGACCCAGTACTTC.

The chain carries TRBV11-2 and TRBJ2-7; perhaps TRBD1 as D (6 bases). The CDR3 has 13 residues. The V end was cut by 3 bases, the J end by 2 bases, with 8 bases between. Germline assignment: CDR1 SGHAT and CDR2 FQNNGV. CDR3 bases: TGTGCCAGCAGCTTGACAGGAACCTACGAGCAGTACTTC. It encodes CASSLTGTYEQYF.

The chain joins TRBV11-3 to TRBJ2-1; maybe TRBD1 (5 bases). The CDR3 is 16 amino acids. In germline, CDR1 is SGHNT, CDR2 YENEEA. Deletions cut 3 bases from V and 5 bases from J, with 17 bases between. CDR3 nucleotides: TGTGCCAGCAGCTTTGCAGGGTCGAATGGGCACAATGAGCAGTTCTTC. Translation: CASSFAGSNGHNEQFF.